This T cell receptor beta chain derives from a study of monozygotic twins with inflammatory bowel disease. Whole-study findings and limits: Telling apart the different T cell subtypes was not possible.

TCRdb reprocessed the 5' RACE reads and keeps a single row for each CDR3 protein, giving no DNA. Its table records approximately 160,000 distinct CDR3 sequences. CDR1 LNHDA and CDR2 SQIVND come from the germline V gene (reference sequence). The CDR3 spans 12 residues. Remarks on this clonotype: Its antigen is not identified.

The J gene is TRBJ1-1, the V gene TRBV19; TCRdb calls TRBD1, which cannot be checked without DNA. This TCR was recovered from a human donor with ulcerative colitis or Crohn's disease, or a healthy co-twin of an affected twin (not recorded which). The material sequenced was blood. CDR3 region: CASKGQLKEAFF.